The entry that follows covers one T cell receptor beta chain sequence. The antigen is not known. Mismatch with germline at one junction end may stem from a read error. The sample originates from a study of breast tumors, draining lymph nodes, adjacent tissues. Breast cancer patients provided tissue from their axillary draining lymph nodes. TCRdb re-called the multiplex PCR reads through MiXCR, storing one row per CDR3 protein. The sample has about 220,000 distinct CDR3 sequences; around 35% are singletons. Broader study findings: Tumors had less TCR diversity than lymph nodes, more than nontumor tissue. Data fit most tumor T cells coming from lymph node, expanding in tumor. Compared with basal-like, luminal-like tumors shared significantly more repertoire with nontumor tissue.

The germline V gene has CDR1 SGDLS and CDR2 YYNGEE. The CDR3 has 14 amino acids. J is TRBJ2-5 and V is TRBV9, with no clear D. Sequenced sample: axillary lymph node tissue. The clonotype originates from a female donor with breast cancer. Some clones in this sample may be carry-over from other donors' samples. The CDR3 spells CASTSDELQETQSF. The CDR3 DNA reads as TGTGCCAGCACATCGGACGAGCTTCAAGAGACCCAGTCCTTC.